This TCR beta chain was retrieved from a study of cytomegalovirus exposure and HLA in healthy donors. General study findings and limits: Reported performance of the classifier showed diagnosis of cytomegalovirus status with high specificity and sensitivity.

Note on this clone: The antigen remains unidentified.

A multiplex PCR was run with 60 Vbeta primers and 13 Jbeta primers. Repertoires were generated with immunoSEQ multiplex PCR, while TCRdb's copy carries only in-frame clones and drops some. The record lists approximately 80,000 clones, of which the ten most abundant hold roughly 3.8%. The CDR3 spans 15 residues. CDR1 and CDR2 (germline): MGHRA, YSYEKL. Germline trimming cut 3 bases from V and 4 bases from J; bases unmatched to any gene: 8. What was sequenced was PBMCs. The chain joins TRBV4-1 to TRBJ1-2; the match to TRBD1 covers 7 bases. The clonotype originates from a man aged 18 to 30 in good health and CMV-seropositive. CDR3 nucleotide sequence: TGCGCCAGCAGCCAGATCGACAGGGAAATCTATGGCTACACCTTC. Its translation is CASSQIDREIYGYTF.